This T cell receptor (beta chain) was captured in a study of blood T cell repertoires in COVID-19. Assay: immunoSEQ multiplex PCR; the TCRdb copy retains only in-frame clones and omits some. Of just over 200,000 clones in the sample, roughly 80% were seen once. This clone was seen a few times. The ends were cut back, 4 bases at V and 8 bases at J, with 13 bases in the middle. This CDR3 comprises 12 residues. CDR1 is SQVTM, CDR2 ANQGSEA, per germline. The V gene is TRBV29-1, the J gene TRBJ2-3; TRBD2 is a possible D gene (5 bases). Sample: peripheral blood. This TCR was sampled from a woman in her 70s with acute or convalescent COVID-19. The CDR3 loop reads CSVVVGVGTQYF. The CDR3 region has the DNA TGCAGCGTTGTTGTGGGAGTAGGTACGCAGTATTTT.